This T cell receptor beta chain was identified in a study of OX40 agonist ivuxolimab in advanced cancers. For the study at large: Patients received ivuxolimab, an intravenous treatment, every 2 weeks at 0.01 to 10 mg/kg.

Study-wide findings and caveats: Determination of antigen specificity was not performed for the expanded peripheral T cells.

Germline-derived CDR1 and CDR2 are SEHNR and FQNEAQ (reference sequence). This CDR3 has 16 amino acids. J was trimmed by 0 bases and V by 4 bases; bases with no gene match: 6. With autoimmune disease history or systemic immunosuppression, patients were excluded. The data were produced by immunoSEQ multiplex PCR, yet TCRdb's version contains in-frame clones alone and is incomplete. This sample yields 30,000 to 45,000 clones, of which 74% are seen a single time; under 20% belongs to the top ten. A few counts support this clone. Its antigen remains unidentified. The clonotype originates from an adult with an advanced solid tumor such as melanoma, head and neck, liver or kidney cancer. The V and J genes are TRBV7-9 and TRBJ1-5; 7 bases align to TRBD1. The sequences come from CD4+ or CD8+ T cells sorted from blood, collected in a trial of the OX40 agonist ivuxolimab. In DNA form, the CDR3 reads TGTGCCAGCAGCTCGGACAGGCATTATAGCAATCAGCCCCAGCATTTT. As protein: CASSSDRHYSNQPQHF.